A single sample gave rise to the 18 T cell receptor beta chains below, sequenced in a study of blood T cells in healthy people across ages. Primed by a sample-barcoded 5' primer and a J-beta primer mix, a second PCR proceeded for about 6 to 11 cycles. MiXCR, run by TCRdb on the 5' RACE reads, gives a single entry per CDR3 protein. The table has about 700,000 distinct CDR3 sequences, approximately 31% seen once; the top ten hold about 16%. Input material: blood. Receptors originate from a woman older than 75 in good health.

This clonotype was picked up many times. The V and J genes are TRBV20-1 and TRBJ1-1; a weak D match, TRBD1 (6 bases). Germline V gene lookup returns CDR1 DFQATT and CDR2 SNEGSKA (reference sequence). The CDR3 contains 14 residues. The germline V and J ends were trimmed by 6 bases and 1 base, with 15 bases remaining between them. DNA of the CDR3: TGCAGTGCGGGGCCGGGACATGAGAACACTGAAGCTTTCTTT. Translation gives CSAGPGHENTEAFF.

This clonotype was seen many times. The chain couples TRBV7-2 to TRBJ2-3; D is unresolved. The V gene lost 1 base and the J gene lost 6 bases, with 11 bases spanning the gap. The CDR3 has 14 residues. Germline CDR1 reads SGHTA; CDR2 reads FQGNSA. The CDR3: CASSLGTTTDTQYF. The DNA for the CDR3 is TGTGCCAGCAGCTTAGGAACAACAACGGATACGCAGTATTTT.

The table lists this clonotype with a few counts. This chain links TRBV7-8 with TRBJ2-2, with D possibly being TRBD1 or TRBD2 (5 bases each). The CDR3 is 14 amino acids. Trimming removed 2 bases from V and 6 bases from J, with 10 bases in between. Germline CDR1 SGHVS, CDR2 FQNEAQ. The CDR3 sequence: CASSLIRGPGELFF. CDR3 DNA: TGTGCCAGCAGCTTAATTCGGGGCCCCGGGGAGCTGTTTTTT.

This clonotype came up a few times. The chain links TRBV28 to TRBJ2-4, with D tentatively TRBD1 (5 bases). The CDR3 covers 15 residues. The ends were cut back, 6 bases at V and 0 bases at J, with 12 bases in the middle. The germline CDR1 and CDR2 sequences are MDHEN and SYDVKM. The CDR3 DNA reads as TGTGCCAGCAGCTCACAGGAGTTAGCCAAAAACATTCAGTACTTC. It yields the protein CASSSQELAKNIQYF. Variable domain in full (rest from reference TRBV28 and TRBJ2-4): DVKVTQSSRYLVKRTGEKVFLECVQDMDHENMFWYRQDPGLGLRLIYFSYDVKMKEKGDIPEGYSVSREKKERFSLILESASTNQTSMYLCASSSQELAKNIQYFGAGTRLSVL.

The chain employs TRBV11-2 and TRBJ1-1; D remains unclear. Germline V CDR1 and CDR2: SGHAT, FQNNGV. Trimming pared 4 bases from V and 11 bases from J, leaving 14 bases between. The CDR3 runs to 12 residues. Here the CDR3 DNA reads TGTGCCAGCAGCTCATACCCCTCGGAGGCTTTCTTT. Translating it yields CASSSYPSEAFF.

The V gene is TRBV7-2, the J gene TRBJ2-4, with 7 bases identical to TRBD1. The better agreement between TRBJ2-5 and the DNA end casts doubt on the J call. The CDR3 is 13 amino acids. CDR1 SGHTA and CDR2 FQGNSA come from the germline V gene. DNA for the CDR3: TGTGCCAGCAGCGTCGACAGGGTAGAGACCCAGTACTTC. As protein: CASSVDRVETQYF.

This clonotype has at least ten counts. The chain carries TRBV10-1 and TRBJ2-1; 8 nucleotides align to TRBD2. This CDR3 has 16 amino acids. J gave up 5 bases and V 3 bases, and 9 bases lay outside the gene matches. Germline V lookup: CDR1 WNHNN, CDR2 SYGVQD (reference sequence). CDR3 residues: CASSDTRGGRNNEQFF. As DNA, the CDR3 is TGCGCCAGCAGTGACACACGGGGGGGCCGAAACAATGAGCAGTTCTTC.

The chain carries TRBV6-1 and TRBJ2-2; 8 bases line up with TRBD1. In germline, CDR1 is MNHNS, CDR2 SASEGT. The junction had 4 bases not matched to a gene; V was cut back by 10 bases and J by 3 bases. CDR3 length: 13 residues. The DNA for the CDR3 is TGTGCCACGACAGGGGATGACACCGGGGAGCTGTTTTTT. This codes for CATTGDDTGELFF.

This clonotype came up many times. This chain uses TRBV11-2 with TRBJ2-1; weak D call: TRBD2 (5 bases). The CDR3 loop spans 13 amino acids. Germline V lookup: CDR1 SGHAT, CDR2 FQNNGV. Trimming pared 6 bases from V and 8 bases from J, leaving 14 bases between. In nucleotides, the CDR3 is TGTGCCAGCAGTCGTCCCGGGGTCCATGAGCAGTTCTTC. Protein product: CASSRPGVHEQFF. The entire variable domain, with the rest obtained from reference TRBV11-2 and TRBJ2-1, is as follows: EAGVAQSPRYKIIEKRQSVAFWCNPISGHATLYWYQQILGQGPKLLIQFQNNGVVDDSQLPKDRFSAERLKGVDSTLKIQPAKLEDSAVYLCASSRPGVHEQFFGPGTRLTVL.

Ten or more counts support this clonotype. The chain recombines TRBV20-1 with TRBJ2-7, with TRBD1 matching 9 bases. The CDR3 length is 14 residues. Germline V CDR1 and CDR2: DFQATT, SNEGSKA (reference sequence). V was pared by 6 bases and J by 4 bases, with 10 bases of the junction left unmatched. The CDR3 loop reads CSAKAGTGSYEQYF. CDR3 nucleotides: TGCAGTGCCAAAGCAGGGACAGGGTCATACGAGCAGTACTTC.

In this sample, this clonotype turned up a few times. The rearrangement uses TRBV7-2 and TRBJ2-1; 7 bases agree with TRBD1. This CDR3 has 18 residues. Trimming took 1 base from V and 7 from J; bases not matched to a gene: 16. Germline values: CDR1 SGHTA, CDR2 FQGNSA. CDR3 sequence reads: CASSLDVIGIPTGNEQFF. CDR3 nucleotide sequence: TGTGCCAGCAGCTTAGACGTCATTGGGATACCGACAGGGAATGAGCAGTTCTTC. The entire variable domain, with the rest obtained from reference TRBV7-2 and TRBJ2-1, is as follows: GAGVSQSPSNKVTEKGKDVELRCDPISGHTALYWYRQSLGQGLEFLIYFQGNSAPDKSGLPSDRFSAERTGGSVSTLTIQRTQQEDSAVYLCASSLDVIGIPTGNEQFFGPGTRLTVL.

The chain carries TRBV20-1 and TRBJ2-3; possibly TRBD2 for D (5 bases). CDR3 length equals 14 residues. V was pared by 3 bases and J by 0 bases, with 10 bases between. The germline gives CDR1 DFQATT, CDR2 SNEGSKA (reference sequence). Written as DNA, the CDR3 is TGCAGTGCTAGCGACGGGATCAGCACAGATACGCAGTATTTT. Amino acids: CSASDGISTDTQYF.

This clonotype was detected ten times or more. The chain combines TRBV4-2 with TRBJ2-5; D may be TRBD1 or TRBD2 (5 bases each). CDR1 and CDR2 from the germline V gene are LGHNA and YNFKEQ. This CDR3 comprises 14 residues. V was trimmed by 2 bases and J by 4 bases, leaving 11 bases between them. The CDR3 spells CASSQPGLGETQYF. The CDR3 nucleotides read TGTGCCAGCAGCCAACCGGGGCTTGGAGAGACCCAGTACTTC.

This clonotype was seen only a few times. The chain combines TRBV2 with TRBJ2-7; a weak D match, TRBD2 (6 bases). Per the germline V gene, CDR1 is SNHLY and CDR2 is FYNNEI. The CDR3 is 12 residues long. V dropped 8 bases and J dropped 2 bases, with 10 bases sitting between them. In DNA, the CDR3 is TGTGCCAGCCAAGGCGGGACCTACGAGCAGTACTTC. Protein: CASQGGTYEQYF.

Comment on this clonotype: This could be a read error, since a much larger clone is one nucleotide away. The chain carries TRBV20-1 and TRBJ1-2; 7 bases are a match to TRBD1. CDR3 length: 12 amino acids. J lost 2 bases, V lost 4 bases, and 1 base had no gene match. The germline CDR1 and CDR2 sequences are DFQATT and SNEGSKA (reference sequence). CDR3 coding DNA: TGCAGTGCTAAGGGACAGAACTATGGCTACACCTTC. Amino acids: CSAKGQNYGYTF.

As concerns this clonotype: A read error is possible here, since a much larger clone lies one base away. CDR3 in amino acids: CASSTEKGGDAQYF. The CDR3 bases are TGTGCCAGCAGTACCGAAAAGGGAGGGGATGCGCAGTATTTT. The J gene is TRBJ2-3, the V gene TRBV12-3 or TRBV12-4; 7 bases agree with TRBD2. The CDR3 has 14 residues. Germline trimming cut 5 bases from V and 10 bases from J; bases unmatched to any gene: 12.

Concerning this clonotype itself: This may arise from a read error, as a much more abundant clone is one base away. In nucleotides, the CDR3 is TGTGCCAGCAGCCAGCGGCCAGCGGGGAGGGAGGCCCAGTACTTC. Translated, it gives CASSQRPAGREAQYF. This chain uses TRBV11-1 with TRBJ2-5, with 7 bases fitting TRBD2. This CDR3 is 15 amino acids long. V was pared by 5 bases and J by 9 bases, with 15 bases of the junction left unmatched. Germline CDR1 is SGHAT and CDR2 is FQDESV (reference sequence). Together with reference TRBV11-1 and TRBJ2-5, the CDR3 gives the full variable domain: EAEVAQSPRYKITEKSQAVAFWCDPISGHATLYWYRQILGQGPELLVQFQDESVVDDSQLPKDRFSAERLKGVDSTLKIQPAELGDSAMYLCASSQRPAGREAQYFGPGTRLLVL.

This clonotype showed up just a few times. This sequence may be a read error, since a much larger clone differs from it by one base. The chain's CDR3 is CSVEDRADSFTQYF. As DNA, the CDR3 is TGCAGCGTTGAAGACAGGGCTGATAGCTTTACGCAGTATTTT. The chain combines TRBV29-1 with TRBJ2-3, with D maybe TRBD1 (5 bases). The ends were cut back, 0 bases at V and 8 bases at J, with 15 bases in the middle. CDR1 is SQVTM, CDR2 ANQGSEA, per germline. The CDR3 has 14 residues.